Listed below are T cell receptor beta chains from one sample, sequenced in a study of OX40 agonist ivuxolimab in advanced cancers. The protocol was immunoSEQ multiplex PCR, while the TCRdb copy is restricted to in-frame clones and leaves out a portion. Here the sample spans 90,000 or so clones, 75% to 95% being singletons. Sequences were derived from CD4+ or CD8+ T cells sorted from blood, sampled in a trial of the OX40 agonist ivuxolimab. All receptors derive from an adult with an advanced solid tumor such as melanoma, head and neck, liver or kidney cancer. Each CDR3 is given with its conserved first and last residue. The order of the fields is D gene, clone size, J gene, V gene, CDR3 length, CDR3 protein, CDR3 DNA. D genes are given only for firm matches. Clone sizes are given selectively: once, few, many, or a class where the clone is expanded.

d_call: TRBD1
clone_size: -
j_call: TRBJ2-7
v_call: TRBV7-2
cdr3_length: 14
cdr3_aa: CASSADRDHYEQYF
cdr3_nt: TGTGCCAGCAGCGCCGACAGGGATCATTACGAGCAGTACTTC

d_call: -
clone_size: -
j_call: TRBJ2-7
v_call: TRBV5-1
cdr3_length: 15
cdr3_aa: CASSLALTSLPEQYF
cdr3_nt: TGCGCCAGCAGCTTGGCTCTGACTAGTTTACCCGAGCAGTACTTC

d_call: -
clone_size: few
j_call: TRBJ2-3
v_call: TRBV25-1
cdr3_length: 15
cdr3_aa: CASSEFKGGSDTQYF
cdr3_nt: TGTGCCAGCAGTGAATTCAAGGGGGGATCCGATACGCAGTATTTT

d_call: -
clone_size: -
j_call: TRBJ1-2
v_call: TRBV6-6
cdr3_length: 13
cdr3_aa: CASSRTANYGYTF
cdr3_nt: TGTGCCAGCAGTAGGACAGCCAACTATGGCTACACCTTC

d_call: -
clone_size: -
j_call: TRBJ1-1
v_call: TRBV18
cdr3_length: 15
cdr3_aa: CASSLGQRLNTEAFF
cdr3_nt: TGTGCCAGCTCACTTGGACAAAGGTTGAACACTGAAGCTTTCTTT

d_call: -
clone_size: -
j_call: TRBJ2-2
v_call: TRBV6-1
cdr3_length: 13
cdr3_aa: CASSLANTGELFF
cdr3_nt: TGTGCCAGCAGTCTAGCTAACACCGGGGAGCTGTTTTTT

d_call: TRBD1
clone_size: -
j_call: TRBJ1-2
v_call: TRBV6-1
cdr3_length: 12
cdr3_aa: CATQGVDYGYTF
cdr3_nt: TGTGCCACCCAGGGGGTTGACTATGGCTACACCTTC

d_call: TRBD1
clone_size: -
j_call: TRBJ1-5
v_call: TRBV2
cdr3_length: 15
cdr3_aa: CASSGQGASRQPQHF
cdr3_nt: TGTGCCAGCAGTGGACAGGGGGCTTCGAGACAGCCCCAGCATTTT

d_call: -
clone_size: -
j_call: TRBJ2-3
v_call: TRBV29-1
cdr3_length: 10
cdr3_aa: CSVTEDTQYF
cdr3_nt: TGCAGCGTTACCGAAGATACGCAGTATTTT

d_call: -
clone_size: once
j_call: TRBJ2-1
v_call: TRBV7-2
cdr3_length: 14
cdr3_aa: CASSLRSSYNEQFF
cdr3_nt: TGTGCCAGCAGCTTAAGGAGCTCCTACAATGAGCAGTTCTTC

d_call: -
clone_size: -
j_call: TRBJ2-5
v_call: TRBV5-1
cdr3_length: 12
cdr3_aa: CASREGGETQYF
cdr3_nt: TGCGCCAGCAGGGAGGGTGGAGAGACCCAGTACTTC

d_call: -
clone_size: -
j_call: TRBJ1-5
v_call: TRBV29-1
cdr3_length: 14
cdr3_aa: CSVRTGPSNQPQHF
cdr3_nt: TGCAGCGTCCGTACAGGCCCATCAAATCAGCCCCAGCATTTT

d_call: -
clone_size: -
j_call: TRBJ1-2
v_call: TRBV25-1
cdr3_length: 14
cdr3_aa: CASKETGKGNGYTF
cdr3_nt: TGTGCCAGCAAAGAAACAGGGAAAGGGAATGGCTACACCTTC

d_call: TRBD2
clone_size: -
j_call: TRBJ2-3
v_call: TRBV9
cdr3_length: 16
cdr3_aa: CASSVELAGMTDTQYF
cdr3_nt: TGTGCCAGCAGCGTAGAACTAGCGGGGATGACAGATACGCAGTATTTT

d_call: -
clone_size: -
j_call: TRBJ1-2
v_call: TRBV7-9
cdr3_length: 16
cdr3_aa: CASSLLPQGLGYGYTF
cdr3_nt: TGTGCCAGCAGCTTACTGCCTCAGGGGTTGGGCTATGGCTACACCTTC

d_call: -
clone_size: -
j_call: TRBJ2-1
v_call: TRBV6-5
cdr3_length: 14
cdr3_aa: CASSFLGGYNEQFF
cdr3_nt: TGTGCCAGCAGCTTCTTGGGCGGGTACAATGAGCAGTTCTTC

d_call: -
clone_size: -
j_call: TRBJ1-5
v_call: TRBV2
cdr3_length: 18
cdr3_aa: CASSNPSGRARGNQPQHF
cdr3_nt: TGTGCCAGCAGTAATCCGTCGGGCAGGGCGAGGGGCAATCAGCCCCAGCATTTT

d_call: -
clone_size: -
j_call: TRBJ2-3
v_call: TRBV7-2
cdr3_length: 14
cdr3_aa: CASSGGTSTDTQYF
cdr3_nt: TGTGCCAGCAGCGGCGGGACTAGCACAGATACGCAGTATTTT

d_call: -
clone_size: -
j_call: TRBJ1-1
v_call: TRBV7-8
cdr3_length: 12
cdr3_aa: CASSGGAFRAFF
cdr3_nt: TGTGCCAGCAGCGGTGGGGCATTTCGGGCTTTCTTT

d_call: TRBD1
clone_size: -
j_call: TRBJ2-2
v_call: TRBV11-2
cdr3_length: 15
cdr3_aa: CASSFPGGAAGELFF
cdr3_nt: TGTGCCAGCAGCTTTCCAGGGGGCGCGGCCGGGGAGCTGTTTTTT

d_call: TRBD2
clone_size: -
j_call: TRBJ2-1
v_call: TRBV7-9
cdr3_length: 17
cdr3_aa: CASSLGDPGLAGNEQFF
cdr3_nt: TGTGCCAGCAGCTTAGGGGATCCGGGACTAGCGGGCAATGAGCAGTTCTTC

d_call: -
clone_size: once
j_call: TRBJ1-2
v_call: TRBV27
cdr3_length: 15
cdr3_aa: CASSWGGTSNYGYTF
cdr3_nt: TGTGCCAGCAGTTGGGGGGGGACCTCTAACTATGGCTACACCTTC

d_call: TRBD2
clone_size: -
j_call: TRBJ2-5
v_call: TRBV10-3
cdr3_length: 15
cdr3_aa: CAISVGTSGQETQYF
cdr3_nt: TGTGCCATCAGTGTTGGGACTAGCGGGCAAGAGACCCAGTACTTC

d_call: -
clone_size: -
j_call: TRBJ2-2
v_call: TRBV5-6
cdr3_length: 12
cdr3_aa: CASSWATGELFF
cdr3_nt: TGTGCCAGCAGCTGGGCGACCGGGGAGCTGTTTTTT

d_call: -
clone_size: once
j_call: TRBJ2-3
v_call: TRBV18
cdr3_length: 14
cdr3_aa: CASSPPGGTDTQYF
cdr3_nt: TGTGCCAGCTCACCACCCGGCGGCACAGATACGCAGTATTTT

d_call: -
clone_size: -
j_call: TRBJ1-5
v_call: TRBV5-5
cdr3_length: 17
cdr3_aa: CASSLRAGAGRDQPQHF
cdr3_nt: TGTGCCAGCAGCTTGCGGGCAGGGGCCGGTCGGGATCAGCCCCAGCATTTT

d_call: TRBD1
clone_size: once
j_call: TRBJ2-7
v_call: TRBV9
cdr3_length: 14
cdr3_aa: CASSEGQRNYEQYF
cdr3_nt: TGTGCCAGCAGCGAGGGACAGCGAAACTACGAGCAGTACTTC

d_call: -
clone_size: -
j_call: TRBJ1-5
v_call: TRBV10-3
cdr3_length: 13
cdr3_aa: CAISDSSNQPQHF
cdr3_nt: TGTGCCATCAGTGATTCTAGCAATCAGCCCCAGCATTTT

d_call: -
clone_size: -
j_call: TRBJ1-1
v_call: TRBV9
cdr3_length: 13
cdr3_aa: CASSPQRNTEAFF
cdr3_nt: TGTGCCAGCAGCCCCCAGAGAAACACTGAAGCTTTCTTT

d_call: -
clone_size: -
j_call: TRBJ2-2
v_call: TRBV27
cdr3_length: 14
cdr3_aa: CASSQASNTGELFF
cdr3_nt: TGTGCCAGCAGCCAGGCCTCGAACACCGGGGAGCTGTTTTTT

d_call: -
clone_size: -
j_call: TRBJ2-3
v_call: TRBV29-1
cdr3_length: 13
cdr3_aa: CSVVQLGADTQYF
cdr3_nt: TGCAGCGTTGTACAGCTGGGGGCAGATACGCAGTATTTT

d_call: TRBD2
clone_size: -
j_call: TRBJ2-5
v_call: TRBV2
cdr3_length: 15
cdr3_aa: CASSASGGRAETQYF
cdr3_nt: TGTGCCAGCAGCGCTTCGGGGGGGCGGGCGGAGACCCAGTACTTC